This T cell receptor (beta chain) was identified during a study of blood T cell repertoires in COVID-19. Across the whole study: COVID-19 samples, acute and convalescent, were from the United States, Italy and Spain. T cells, B-cell-depleted T cells, or PBMCs provided the cDNA or gDNA that served as material.

How the authors handled the data: Using reference gene primer amplification, nucleated cell counts were estimated. TCRdb's copy holds only in-frame clones and misses some; the assay was immunoSEQ multiplex PCR. V and J calls and clone size are copied from that table; D and trimming were computed from the DNA. The sample lists a few hundred thousand clones; roughly 85% were seen once. The germline gives CDR1 MDHEN, CDR2 SYDVKM. The CDR3 consists of 14 residues. The V end was cut by 4 bases, the J end by 6 bases, with 13 bases between. Material for sequencing was peripheral blood. The chain carries TRBV28 and TRBJ2-1; possible D gene TRBD1, 6 bases. The TCR originated in a woman aged 18-30 years with acute or convalescent COVID-19. CDR3 in amino acids: CASSSDRQVNEQFF. CDR3 nucleotide sequence: TGTGCCAGCAGTTCCGACCGACAGGTCAATGAGCAGTTCTTC.